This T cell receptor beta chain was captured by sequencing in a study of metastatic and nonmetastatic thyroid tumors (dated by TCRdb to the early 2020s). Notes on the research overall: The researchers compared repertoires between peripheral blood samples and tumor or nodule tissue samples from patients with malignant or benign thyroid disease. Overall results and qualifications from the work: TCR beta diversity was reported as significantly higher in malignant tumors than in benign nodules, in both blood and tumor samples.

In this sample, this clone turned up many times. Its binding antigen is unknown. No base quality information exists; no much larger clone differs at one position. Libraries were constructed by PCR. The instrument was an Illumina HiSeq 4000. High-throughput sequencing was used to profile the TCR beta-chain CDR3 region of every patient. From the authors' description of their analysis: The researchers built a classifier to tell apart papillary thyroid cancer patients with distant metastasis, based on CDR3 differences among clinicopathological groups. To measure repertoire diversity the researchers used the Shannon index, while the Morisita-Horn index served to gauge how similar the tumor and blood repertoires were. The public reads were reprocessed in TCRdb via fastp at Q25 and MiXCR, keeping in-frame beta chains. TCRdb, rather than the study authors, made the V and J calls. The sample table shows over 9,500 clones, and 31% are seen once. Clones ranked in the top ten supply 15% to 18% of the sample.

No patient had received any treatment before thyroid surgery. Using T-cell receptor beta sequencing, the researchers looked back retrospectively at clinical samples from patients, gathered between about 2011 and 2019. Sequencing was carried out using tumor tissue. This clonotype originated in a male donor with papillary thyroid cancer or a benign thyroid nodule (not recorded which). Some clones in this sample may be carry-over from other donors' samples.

The CDR3 has the sequence CSARKLAGDQETQYF. The sequence in DNA is TGCAGTGCTAGAAAACTAGCGGGGGACCAAGAGACCCAGTACTTC. The chain is made from TRBV20-1 and TRBJ2-5; 11 bases in the middle match TRBD2. The germline V gene (reference sequence) sets CDR1 to DFQATT and CDR2 to SNEGSKA. The cysteine opens and the phenylalanine closes a CDR3 of 15 amino acids. Just CDR3 DNA is preserved here, 45 bases in frame from base 1. The V end gives up 2 bases and the J end 0 bases, leaving 2 bases in the junction not matched to a gene.